Each of the 28 T cell receptor beta chains below was sequenced from the same sample in a study of blood T cell repertoires in COVID-19. Repertoires were generated with immunoSEQ multiplex PCR, while TCRdb's copy carries only in-frame clones and drops some. Of about 300,000 clones listed, approximately 87% are singletons. Sequenced sample: peripheral blood. The receptors shown here come from a woman in her thirties or forties who had recovered from COVID-19.

The chain employs TRBV5-4 and TRBJ1-2; TRBD1 might be the D (6 bases). CDR3 length: 12 residues. The germline CDR1 and CDR2 sequences are SGHNT and YYREEE (reference sequence). V shed 3 bases and J shed 4 bases, with 7 bases lying between them. Here the CDR3 reads CASSSDSYGYTF. In DNA form, the CDR3 reads TGTGCCAGCAGCTCGGACAGCTATGGCTACACCTTC.

The CDR3 nucleotides are TGTGCCAGTAGTCCTAGTAGCGGGGGGTCCTACGAGCAGTACTTC. Encoded protein: CASSPSSGGSYEQYF. The genes are TRBV19 and TRBJ2-7; 10 bases are shared with TRBD2. The CDR3 runs 15 residues. The ends lost 5 bases at V and 1 base at J; junction bases unmatched: 5. Germline CDR1 reads LNHDA; CDR2 reads SQIVND (reference sequence).

This clone was counted a single time. The J gene is TRBJ2-1, the V gene TRBV2; 10 nucleotides align to TRBD2. Unmatched junction bases numbered 9, after V lost 8 bases and J lost 8 bases. The CDR3 length is 14 residues. Germline V gene lookup returns CDR1 SNHLY and CDR2 FYNNEI. CDR3 amino acids: CASGPQRGGHEQFF. The CDR3 DNA sequence: TGTGCCAGCGGCCCTCAGCGGGGGGGGCATGAGCAGTTCTTC.

The rearrangement links TRBV6-2 or TRBV6-3 to TRBJ2-3; 12 nucleotides agree with TRBD2. Trimming at V came to 2 bases and at J to 6 bases, leaving 6 bases not matched to a gene. This CDR3 comprises 16 residues. Germline CDR1 reads MNHEY; CDR2 reads SVGEGT. Here the CDR3 reads CASSYPELAGGDTQYF. The CDR3 DNA is TGTGCCAGCAGTTACCCCGAGCTAGCGGGGGGGGATACGCAGTATTTT.

The chain couples TRBV21-1 to TRBJ1-2. TRBV21-1 has pseudogene status. The CDR3 consists of 14 residues. In nucleotides, the CDR3 is TGTGCCACCCACCGTCGAGCGCCGGGGAAGGGCTACACCTTC. Encoded protein: CATHRRAPGKGYTF.

J is TRBJ1-1 and V is TRBV5-4, with 7 bases identical to TRBD1. The CDR3 runs to 14 residues. Trimming cost V 3 bases and J 4 bases; bases outside gene matches: 6. The germline V gene has CDR1 SGHNT and CDR2 YYREEE (reference sequence). The CDR3 spells CASSSRQGATEAFF. The CDR3 DNA is TGTGCCAGCAGCTCTCGACAGGGCGCCACTGAAGCTTTCTTT.

The chain combines TRBV5-1 with TRBJ1-2; D is uncertain. This CDR3 is 11 amino acids long. Germline V CDR1 and CDR2: SGHRS, YFSETQ. V was pared by 3 bases and J by 5 bases, with 5 bases between. This CDR3 is CASSSLYGYTF. DNA for the CDR3: TGCGCCAGCAGCTCCCTATATGGCTACACCTTC.

The V and J genes are TRBV4-3 and TRBJ1-2; 9 positions agree with TRBD1. Germline V lookup: CDR1 LGHNA, CDR2 YSLEER. Trimming cost V 0 bases and J 8 bases; bases outside gene matches: 7. The CDR3 has 15 residues. The CDR3 nucleotides are TGCGCCAGCAGCCAAGATGGGACAGGGTGGCGGGGCTACACCTTC. Translating gives CASSQDGTGWRGYTF.

This clone was counted between two and nine times. The chain employs TRBV6-5 and TRBJ2-4, with 14 positions matching TRBD2. CDR1 and CDR2 (germline): MNHEY, SVGAGI. V shed 6 bases and J 9 bases; nucleotides not matched to a gene: 7. This CDR3 comprises 15 residues. The chain's CDR3 is CASRSSGLAGAIQYF. CDR3 in DNA: TGTGCCAGCAGGTCCTCGGGACTAGCGGGAGCCATTCAGTACTTC.

V and J are TRBV5-4 and TRBJ1-2; no clear D gene. Germline CDR1 is SGHNT and CDR2 is YYREEE (reference sequence). The CDR3 is 12 amino acids. V lost 5 bases and J 6 bases, leaving 11 bases between the germline ends. CDR3 coding DNA: TGTGCCAGCAGTTCAGGAATCGATGGCTACACCTTC. Its protein product is CASSSGIDGYTF.

The gene calls are TRBV18 and TRBJ2-5; D is perhaps TRBD2 (6 bases). With 6 bases removed from V and 2 bases from J, the gap between germline ends came to 10 bases. Germline V gene data show CDR1 as KGHSH and CDR2 as LQKENI. The CDR3 length is 13 residues. CDR3 nucleotides: TGTGCCAGCTCGGGGGGTCGTCAAGAGACCCAGTACTTC. This codes for CASSGGRQETQYF.

This chain uses TRBV27 with TRBJ1-2; D unresolved. The CDR3 is 16 amino acids. The germline CDR1 and CDR2 sequences are MNHEY and SMNVEV (reference sequence). Deletions cut 0 bases from V and 2 bases from J, with 13 bases between. In nucleotides, the CDR3 is TGTGCCAGCAGTTTATCGGCCCCGGGAGGGAACTATGGCTACACCTTC. This translates into CASSLSAPGGNYGYTF.

The sample holds a few counts of this clone. The V and J genes are TRBV5-1 and TRBJ2-5, with TRBD1 matching over 9 bases. The J segment lost 5 bases and the V segment lost 4 bases, leaving 18 bases of the junction unmatched. The length of the CDR3 is 18 residues. Germline CDR1 and CDR2: SGHRS and YFSETQ. CDR3 DNA: TGCGCCAGCAGCCCTTTCTTAGCCGGACAGGGGTCCTCTGAGACCCAGTACTTC. This gives the protein CASSPFLAGQGSSETQYF.

This chain joins TRBV7-2 and TRBJ1-6; a possible D gene is TRBD1 (5 bases). V was shortened by 5 bases and J by 4 bases, with 15 bases between the two germline ends. Germline values: CDR1 SGHTA, CDR2 FQGNSA. The CDR3 length is 16 residues. In DNA form, the CDR3 reads TGTGCCAGCAGCACCGGAGGGGTTTTGTATAATTCACCCCTCCACTTT. This sequence encodes CASSTGGVLYNSPLHF.

This clone turned up a few times. This chain links TRBV10-2 with TRBJ1-6, with 7 bases lining up with TRBD1. The CDR3 has 13 amino acids. CDR1 and CDR2 from the germline V gene are WSHSY and SAAADI. V lost 8 bases, J lost 10 bases, and 8 bases stayed unmatched. CDR3: CASLEQGGSPLHF. In DNA form, the CDR3 reads TGCGCCAGCCTTGAGCAGGGGGGCTCACCCCTCCACTTT.

The V call is TRBV7-9, the J call TRBJ1-4; weak D call: TRBD1 (5 bases). This CDR3 spans 16 amino acids. Germline CDR1 and CDR2: SEHNR and FQNEAQ (reference sequence). Trimming pared 0 bases from V and 7 bases from J, leaving 15 bases between. CDR3 coding DNA: TGTGCCAGCAGCTTAGCCCCTGTGGGGCAAGGTGAAAAACTGTTTTTT. It translates to CASSLAPVGQGEKLFF.

This clone appeared once. The rearrangement uses TRBV2 and TRBJ2-5, with TRBD2 identical over 10 bases. The CDR3 contains 14 residues. V lost 6 bases and J lost 9; bases outside the gene matches: 10. Germline loops: CDR1 SNHLY, CDR2 FYNNEI. CDR3 DNA sequence: TGTGCCAGCAGCCGACTGGGAAGCGGGGGGGCCCAGTACTTC. Amino acids: CASSRLGSGGAQYF.

On this clone: The same CDR3 arises from other DNA sequences in this sample as well. The chain combines TRBV5-1 with TRBJ2-5; 8 nucleotides line up with TRBD1. The ends lost 2 bases at V and 4 bases at J; junction bases unmatched: 4. The CDR3 has 14 residues. Germline values: CDR1 SGHRS, CDR2 YFSETQ. The CDR3 nucleotides read TGCGCCAGCAGCTTTGGACAGGGCGGAGAGACCCAGTACTTC. Its translation: CASSFGQGGETQYF.

The genes are TRBV5-4 and TRBJ1-2; no reliable D call. The CDR3 is 11 amino acids. Germline loops: CDR1 SGHNT, CDR2 YYREEE (reference sequence). V was cut by 1 base and J by 8 bases, with 6 bases left in between. CDR3 sequence reads: CASSLFGGYTF. Written as DNA, the CDR3 is TGTGCCAGCAGCTTGTTCGGGGGCTACACCTTC.

The chain couples TRBV27 to TRBJ1-5; 7 bases map to TRBD1. This CDR3 has 15 residues. Trimming at V came to 6 bases and at J to 4 bases, leaving 9 bases not matched to a gene. The germline V gene has CDR1 MNHEY and CDR2 SMNVEV (reference sequence). The DNA for the CDR3 is TGTGCCAGCAGGCTACAGGGGACGCTTAATCAGCCCCAGCATTTT. This gives the protein CASRLQGTLNQPQHF.

The CDR3 nucleotides are TGTGCCAGTAGTAAGTTGGACAGGGGTGGTAGCAATCAGCCCCAGCATTTT. Translating gives CASSKLDRGGSNQPQHF. V gene TRBV19 combines with J gene TRBJ1-5; 9 nucleotides match TRBD1. V was pared by 4 bases and J by 0 bases, with 7 bases of the junction left unmatched. This CDR3 has 17 residues. Germline loops: CDR1 LNHDA, CDR2 SQIVND (reference sequence).

The chain uses TRBV27 and TRBJ2-3; 13 nucleotides line up with TRBD2. V was clipped by 7 bases and J by 7 bases; unmatched bases: 14. The length of the CDR3 is 17 residues. From germline, CDR1 is MNHEY and CDR2 SMNVEV (reference sequence). CDR3 nucleotides: TGTGCCAGCACCCCCCTCACTAGCGGGGGGGCGGAGAATACGCAGTATTTT. Its protein product is CASTPLTSGGAENTQYF.

The chain joins TRBV9 to TRBJ1-3; 8 bases are shared with TRBD1. Unmatched junction bases numbered 16, after V lost 4 bases and J lost 4 bases. CDR3 length equals 18 residues. Per the germline V gene, CDR1 is SGDLS and CDR2 is YYNGEE. CDR3 bases: TGTGCCAGCAGCCCCCGCCCCGTAGGACAGGGTGGCGGAAACACCATATATTTT. Amino acid sequence: CASSPRPVGQGGGNTIYF. Full variable domain (missing parts from reference TRBV9 and TRBJ1-3): DSGVTQTPKHLITATGQRVTLRCSPRSGDLSVYWYQQSLDQGLQFLIQYYNGEERAKGNILERFSAQQFPDLHSELNLSSLELGDSALYFCASSPRPVGQGGGNTIYFGEGSWLTVV.

V gene TRBV5-6 combines with J gene TRBJ1-2; D gene uncertain. V lost 2 bases, J lost 8 bases, and 7 bases lay in between. Germline values: CDR1 SGHDT, CDR2 YYEEEE. The CDR3 contains 11 residues. The CDR3 sequence is CASSFSFGYTF. CDR3 DNA sequence: TGTGCCAGCAGCTTTTCGTTCGGCTACACCTTC.

The chain is built from TRBV12-5 and TRBJ1-1, with 7 bases aligning to TRBD1. The CDR3 is 16 amino acids. J gave up 0 bases and V 1 base, and 5 bases lay outside the gene matches. Looked up from germline, CDR1 is LGHNT and CDR2 is FRNRAP. The CDR3 spells CASGLAGGQMNTEAFF. The CDR3 DNA sequence: TGTGCTAGTGGTTTGGCAGGGGGACAGATGAACACTGAAGCTTTCTTT.

The chain couples TRBV29-1 to TRBJ2-7, with 12 bases that match TRBD1. V trimming: 7 bases; J trimming: 3 bases; junction bases outside the gene matches: 4. The CDR3 extends over 13 amino acids. Germline V gives CDR1 SQVTM, CDR2 ANQGSEA. CDR3 sequence reads: CSGGQGANYEQYF. As DNA, the CDR3 is TGCAGCGGGGGACAGGGGGCCAACTACGAGCAGTACTTC.

This chain connects TRBV12-5 to TRBJ2-5; 8 bases agree with TRBD2. With 4 bases clipped from V and 0 bases from J, the junction kept 16 bases outside the gene matches. The CDR3 length is 19 residues. Per germline, CDR1 LGHNT and CDR2 FRNRAP. The CDR3 protein is CASGSVRDGLAEYQETQYF. The CDR3 DNA reads TGTGCTAGTGGTTCTGTCCGAGACGGACTAGCAGAGTACCAAGAGACCCAGTACTTC.

The gene calls are TRBV7-8 and TRBJ1-1; D might be TRBD1 (5 bases). The V gene's germline CDR1 is SGHVS and CDR2 FQNEAQ. The V and J ends lost 6 bases and 10 bases respectively, with 18 bases between them. The CDR3 spans 13 residues. The CDR3 bases are TGTGCCAGCAGGGATCGACGGACCGGGGGAGCTTTCTTT. Translated: CASRDRRTGGAFF.